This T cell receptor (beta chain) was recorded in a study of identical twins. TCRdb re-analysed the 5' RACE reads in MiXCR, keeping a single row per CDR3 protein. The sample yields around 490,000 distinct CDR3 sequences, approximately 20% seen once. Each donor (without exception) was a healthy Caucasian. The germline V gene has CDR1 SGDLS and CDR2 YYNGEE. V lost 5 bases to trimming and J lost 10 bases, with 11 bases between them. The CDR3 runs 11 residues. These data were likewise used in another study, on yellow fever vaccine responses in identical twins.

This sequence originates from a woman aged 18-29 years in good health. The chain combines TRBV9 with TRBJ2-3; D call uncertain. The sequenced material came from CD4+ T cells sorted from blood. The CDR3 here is CASSQWGSQYF. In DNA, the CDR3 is TGTGCCAGCAGTCAATGGGGTTCGCAGTATTTT.